This is a list of T cell receptor beta chains from one sample in a study. TCRdb used MiXCR to reprocess the RT-PCR reads, holding one entry per CDR3 protein. The data contain hundreds of thousands of distinct CDR3 sequences, over 12% of them seen just once; the ten biggest clones take up roughly 3.9%. Sequencing was carried out using memory CD4+ T cells from blood. The origin of the receptors is a female donor in good health, serving as a healthy control. The CDR3 runs from the conserved cysteine through the conserved F or W. D genes are given only for firm matches. Only some rows state a clone size, as once, few, many or a class for expanded clones.

clone_size cdr3_length j_call v_call d_call cdr3_nt cdr3_aa
- 16 TRBJ2-1 TRBV27 TRBD2 TGTGCCAGCAGTTTAATCACTAGCGGGAGTCGCAATGAGCAGTTCTTC CASSLITSGSRNEQFF
- 16 TRBJ2-3 TRBV3-1 TRBD2 TGTGCCAGCAGCTCGACTAGCGGGATAGGGACAGATACGCAGTATTTT CASSSTSGIGTDTQYF
many 15 TRBJ2-1 TRBV10-3 TRBD2 TGTGCCATCAGTGAAGGACTAGCGGAGCACAATGAGCAGTTCTTC CAISEGLAEHNEQFF
- 16 TRBJ2-3 TRBV7-7 - TGTGCCAGCAGCTTTGGAACAGGCGGGCCGACAGATACGCAGTATTTT CASSFGTGGPTDTQYF
- 15 TRBJ2-1 TRBV7-2 TRBD2 TGTGCCAGCAGCTTAGACGGGAGGGCCAACAATGAGCAGTTCTTC CASSLDGRANNEQFF
few 14 TRBJ2-7 TRBV5-8 TRBD1 TGTGCCAGCAGCCGGGCAGGGGGTTCCTACGAGCAGTACTTC CASSRAGGSYEQYF
many 16 TRBJ2-2 TRBV24-1 - TGTGCCACCAGTGACCCGGGGGAGGCTAGCACCGGGGAGCTGTTTTTT CATSDPGEASTGELFF
- 15 TRBJ1-4 TRBV20-1 TRBD1 TGCAGTGCGAGGGACAGGGGAATGGGCAACGAAAAACTGTTTTTT CSARDRGMGNEKLFF
- 14 TRBJ1-1 TRBV5-1 - TGCGCCAGCAGCTCCAGTGGAGAGGTCGCTGAAGCTTTCTTT CASSSSGEVAEAFF
- 16 TRBJ2-1 TRBV24-1 - TGTGCCACCAGTGACGCCGCCTCGACTAGTTACAATGAGCAGTTCTTC CATSDAASTSYNEQFF
- 15 TRBJ2-2 TRBV10-3 TRBD2 TGTGCCATCAGTGACAGCGGGGGGAACACCGGGGAGCTGTTTTTT CAISDSGGNTGELFF
few 14 TRBJ2-7 TRBV20-1 - TGCAGTGCTGGACTGAACAGTGATGTCTACGAGCAGTACTTC CSAGLNSDVYEQYF
- 17 TRBJ2-6 TRBV3-1 - TGTGCCAGCAGCCAAGATAAGGGTGCCTCTGGGGCCAACGTCCTGACTTTC CASSQDKGASGANVLTF
- 17 TRBJ1-3 TRBV12-3/TRBV12-4 - TGTGCCAGCAGTTTAGCGCGCGCACAACTCTCTGGAAACACCATATATTTT CASSLARAQLSGNTIYF
many 14 TRBJ2-7 TRBV10-3 TRBD1 TGTGCCATCAAACCCGGACAGGGGGCCTACGAGCAGTACTTC CAIKPGQGAYEQYF
- 14 TRBJ2-7 TRBV28 - TGTGCCAGCACCCACCCGGAGGGGCGCTTCGAGCAGTACTTC CASTHPEGRFEQYF
few 14 TRBJ1-1 TRBV7-2 - TGTGCCAGCAGCTCACCCGACAGGTACACTGAAGCTTTCTTT CASSSPDRYTEAFF
- 13 TRBJ1-1 TRBV5-1 - TGCGCCAGCAGCCACGCAGTGAACACTGAAGCTTTCTTT CASSHAVNTEAFF
many 14 TRBJ2-5 TRBV6-5 - TGTGCCAGCAGGGGGGACGTTGATAGAGAGACCCAGTACTTC CASRGDVDRETQYF
- 15 TRBJ2-1 TRBV5-1 - TGCGCCAGCAGCTTACCCAGGGCAGTCTACAATGAGCAGTTCTTC CASSLPRAVYNEQFF
- 15 TRBJ2-3 TRBV10-2 - TGCGCCACGATGCCACTCAATCAAGGCACAGATACGCAGTATTTT CATMPLNQGTDTQYF
few 15 TRBJ2-3 TRBV5-1 - TGCGCCAGCAGCTTGGAACCTAGCGCCACAGATACGCAGTATTTT CASSLEPSATDTQYF
- 13 TRBJ1-1 TRBV24-1 TRBD1 TGTGCCACTAGAACTCGGGACAGACATGAAGCTTTCTTT CATRTRDRHEAFF
few 16 TRBJ1-1 TRBV6-6 TRBD1 TGTGCCAGCAGTTATAGCCTAGGACAGGGGAACACTGAAGCTTTCTTT CASSYSLGQGNTEAFF
few 14 TRBJ1-1 TRBV28 - TGTGCCAGCAGTTTATCGACAGCGGGAACTGAAGCTTTCTTT CASSLSTAGTEAFF
few 15 TRBJ1-3 TRBV5-1 - TGCGCCAGCAGCTTGGACACCTCCAATGGGAACACCATATATTTT CASSLDTSNGNTIYF
few 15 TRBJ2-1 TRBV4-2 - TGTGCCAGCAGCCAAGAAAGGGCTAGCGAAAATGAGCAGTTCTTC CASSQERASENEQFF
many 14 TRBJ2-2 TRBV7-2 TRBD1 TGTGCCAGCAGGCAACAGGGGGACACCGGGGAGCTGTTTTTT CASRQQGDTGELFF
few 15 TRBJ2-3 TRBV28 TRBD1 TGTGCCAGCAGTTTACCCGGGACAGGGCAAGGTACGCAGTATTTT CASSLPGTGQGTQYF
- 15 TRBJ1-2 TRBV19 - TGTGCCAGTAGTATCTCCCGGGACACAGTCTATGGCTACACCTTC CASSISRDTVYGYTF
- 13 TRBJ1-2 TRBV6-1 - TGTGCCAGCAGTGAAGGGCTATATGGGGGCTACACCTTC CASSEGLYGGYTF
- 18 TRBJ2-7 TRBV20-1 TRBD2 TGCAGTGCTAGAGATAGGACTAGCGGGAGACAATCCCCCTACGAGCAGTACTTC CSARDRTSGRQSPYEQYF
- 13 TRBJ2-1 TRBV7-9 - TGTGCCAGCAGGCTCGGGGAAGGCAATGAGCAGTTCTTC CASRLGEGNEQFF
- 13 TRBJ2-3 TRBV30 - TGTGCCTCCTCAGGACCCCGACGGGATACGCAGTATTTT CASSGPRRDTQYF
few 17 TRBJ1-3 TRBV6-5 TRBD1 TGTGCCAGCAGTCGGCATCAGGGGGGATACTCTGGAAACACCATATATTTT CASSRHQGGYSGNTIYF
- 13 TRBJ2-5 TRBV7-2 - TGTGCCAGCAGCTACAACAGGGAAGAGACCCAGTACTTC CASSYNREETQYF
- 17 TRBJ2-7 TRBV27 TRBD2 TGTGCCAGCAGTTTACCCGCTAGCGGGAGTCTCATCGGCGAGCAGTACTTC CASSLPASGSLIGEQYF
many 14 TRBJ2-2 TRBV7-2 TRBD1 TGTGCCAGCAGCGCAGACAGGGTCTACGGGGAGCTGTTTTTT CASSADRVYGELFF
many 12 TRBJ2-5 TRBV5-6 - TGTGCCAGCAGCTTAACCCAAGAGACCCAGTACTTC CASSLTQETQYF
- 19 TRBJ2-2 TRBV6-6 TRBD2 TGTGCCAGCAGTTACTCGTTAGCGGGAGGGAGTTCGGGAGGCGGGGAGCTGTTTTTT CASSYSLAGGSSGGGELFF
few 13 TRBJ2-7 TRBV27 - TGTGCCAGCAGTTTCTTAGGGGCGGACGAGCAGTACTTC CASSFLGADEQYF
few 13 TRBJ2-7 TRBV20-1 - TGCAGTGCCGTCAGGGGATCGCCCTACGAGCAGTACTTC CSAVRGSPYEQYF
- 16 TRBJ1-4 TRBV20-1 - TGCAGTGCTAGAGATCCTAAGGGTACAGCTAATGAAAAACTGTTTTTT CSARDPKGTANEKLFF
few 18 TRBJ2-1 TRBV24-1 TRBD2 TGTGCCACCAGTGACCCATCCCCGGCTAGCGGGATTTACAATGAGCAGTTCTTC CATSDPSPASGIYNEQFF
many 14 TRBJ2-1 TRBV15 - TGTGCCACCAGCCATAGGGGAGTTCATAATGAGCAGTTCTTC CATSHRGVHNEQFF
many 15 TRBJ1-2 TRBV20-1 - TGCAGTGCTAGAGATAGGCGCAGGGCGAACTATGGCTACACCTTC CSARDRRRANYGYTF
many 13 TRBJ2-7 TRBV5-1 - TGCGCCAGCAGCTTGGGGGCTTCGGCCGAGCAGTACTTC CASSLGASAEQYF
many 14 TRBJ2-1 TRBV12-3/TRBV12-4 TRBD2 TGTGCCAGCAGCGAGCGGGAGGGGAGCAATGAGCAGTTCTTC CASSEREGSNEQFF
- 15 TRBJ1-1 TRBV10-3 TRBD1 TGTGCCACCGCAGGGACAGGGGGCGTAGGCACTGAAGCTTTCTTT CATAGTGGVGTEAFF
few 13 TRBJ1-2 TRBV6-4 - TGTGCCAGCAGGGGAGACCGCTACTATGGCTACACCTTC CASRGDRYYGYTF
- 12 TRBJ2-7 TRBV20-1 - TGCAGTGCCGCGAAGGACAGTCGCGAGCAGTACTTC CSAAKDSREQYF
few 12 TRBJ2-1 TRBV30 - TGTGCCTGGAACAGTTTTTACAATGAGCAGTTCTTC CAWNSFYNEQFF
- 13 TRBJ2-5 TRBV20-1 TRBD1 TGCAGTGCTAACAGGGGCGACCAAGAGACCCAGTACTTC CSANRGDQETQYF
few 14 TRBJ2-3 TRBV24-1 TRBD2 TGTGCCACCGGCAGCGGGAGGGTCACAGATACGCAGTATTTT CATGSGRVTDTQYF
- 15 TRBJ2-7 TRBV3-1 TRBD2 TGTGCCAGCAGCCAAGGTCCGGGAGGAGTTTACGAGCAGTACTTC CASSQGPGGVYEQYF